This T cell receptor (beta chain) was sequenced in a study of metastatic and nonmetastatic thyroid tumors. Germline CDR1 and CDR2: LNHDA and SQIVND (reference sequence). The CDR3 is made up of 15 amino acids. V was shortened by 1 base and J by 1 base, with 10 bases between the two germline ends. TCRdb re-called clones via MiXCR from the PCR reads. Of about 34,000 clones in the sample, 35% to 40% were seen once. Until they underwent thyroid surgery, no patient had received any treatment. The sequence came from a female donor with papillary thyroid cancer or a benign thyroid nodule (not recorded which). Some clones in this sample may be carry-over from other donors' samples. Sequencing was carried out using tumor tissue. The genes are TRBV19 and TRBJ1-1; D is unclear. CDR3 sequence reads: CASSIVLKGNTEAFF. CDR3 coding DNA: TGTGCCAGTAGTATAGTCCTCAAAGGGAACACTGAAGCTTTCTTT.